The 5 T cell receptor beta chains in this list originate from one sample, sequenced in a study of patients and donors after allogeneic stem cell transplantation. In TCRdb, the RT-PCR reads were re-called with MiXCR into one record per CDR3 protein. The sample has about 230,000 distinct CDR3 sequences, 13% to 15% seen once. Sequences were obtained from blood, either unsorted or a sorted T cell fraction (not recorded which). The source is a human donor who was either an allogeneic HSCT recipient or a stem cell or donor lymphocyte infusion donor (not recorded which). It is not recorded whose cells these are; they may come from a transplant donor.

This clonotype turned up a few times. This chain uses TRBV7-2 with TRBJ2-7; 10 positions match TRBD1. Germline lookup yields CDR1 SGHTA and CDR2 FQGNSA. The CDR3 is made up of 13 amino acids. Trimming took 5 bases from V and 6 from J; bases not matched to a gene: 4. CDR3 nucleotide sequence: TGTGCCAGCAGCACCAGGACAGGGGGCGAGCAGTACTTC. It encodes CASSTRTGGEQYF.

This clonotype was observed at least ten times. The chain couples TRBV12-3 or TRBV12-4 to TRBJ1-2; D gene ambiguous. The CDR3 runs 13 residues. V gave up 5 bases and J gave up 8 bases, with 15 bases separating them. CDR3 bases: TGTGCCAGCAGTAACACACAGACTAGCGGCTACACCTTC. Its translation is CASSNTQTSGYTF.

This clonotype was counted between two and nine times. CDR3 nucleotides: TGTGCCAGCAGCCCGAGCGGGGCCCGATATAGCAATCAGCCCCAGCATTTT. Translated: CASSPSGARYSNQPQHF. This sequence joins TRBV3-1 and TRBJ1-5; D perhaps matches TRBD1 (5 bases). The germline gives CDR1 LGHDT, CDR2 YNNKEL (reference sequence). Trimming removed 4 bases from V and 0 bases from J, with 16 bases in between. The CDR3 sequence is 17 residues long.

The rearrangement uses TRBV3-1 and TRBJ2-4, with 8 bases aligning to TRBD1. Per the germline V gene, CDR1 is LGHDT and CDR2 is YNNKEL (reference sequence). With V trimmed by 1 base and J by 0 bases, 5 bases remained unmatched. The CDR3 sequence is 17 residues long. CDR3 loop: CASSQGTGFLAKNIQYF. As DNA, the CDR3 is TGTGCCAGCAGCCAAGGGACAGGGTTTCTAGCCAAAAACATTCAGTACTTC. Combining the CDR3 with reference TRBV3-1 and TRBJ2-4 gives the whole variable domain DTAVSQTPKYLVTQMGNDKSIKCEQNLGHDTMYWYKQDSKKFLKIMFSYNNKELIINETVPNRFSPKSPDKAHLNLHINSLELGDSAVYFCASSQGTGFLAKNIQYFGAGTRLSVL.

This clonotype has only one observation. The chain uses TRBV19 and TRBJ2-1, with D possibly matching TRBD1 (6 bases). CDR3 length: 14 residues. The V gene's germline CDR1 is LNHDA and CDR2 SQIVND (reference sequence). Trimming pared 5 bases from V and 6 bases from J, leaving 14 bases between. The CDR3 coding sequence is TGTGCCAGTAGTGGCCTGGGGGCAGCCAATGAGCAGTTCTTC. Translating it yields CASSGLGAANEQFF.